This TCR beta chain was captured by sequencing in a study of T cell responses to AZD1222 COVID-19 vaccine. Study-wide points: No day 14 peak samples; only post-peak repertoires were characterized.

About this clone: Its specificity is not known.

The CDR3 has 14 residues. With 6 bases removed from V and 2 bases from J, the gap between germline ends came to 11 bases. The germline gives CDR1 MGHRA, CDR2 YSYEKL. Using immunoSEQ multiplex PCR, the repertoire was profiled, and TCRdb retains in-frame clones only, with some absent. The sample shows around 100,000 clones, approximately 96% of them seen only once. The origin of this receptor is an adult in good health. Here the sequenced sample was peripheral blood, taken on day 0 of AZD1222 vaccination. The chain is built from TRBV4-1 and TRBJ1-5; no clear D. The CDR3 nucleotides read TGCGCCAGCAGGGACCTCCGGGGCAATCAGCCCCAGCATTTT. This gives the protein CASRDLRGNQPQHF.